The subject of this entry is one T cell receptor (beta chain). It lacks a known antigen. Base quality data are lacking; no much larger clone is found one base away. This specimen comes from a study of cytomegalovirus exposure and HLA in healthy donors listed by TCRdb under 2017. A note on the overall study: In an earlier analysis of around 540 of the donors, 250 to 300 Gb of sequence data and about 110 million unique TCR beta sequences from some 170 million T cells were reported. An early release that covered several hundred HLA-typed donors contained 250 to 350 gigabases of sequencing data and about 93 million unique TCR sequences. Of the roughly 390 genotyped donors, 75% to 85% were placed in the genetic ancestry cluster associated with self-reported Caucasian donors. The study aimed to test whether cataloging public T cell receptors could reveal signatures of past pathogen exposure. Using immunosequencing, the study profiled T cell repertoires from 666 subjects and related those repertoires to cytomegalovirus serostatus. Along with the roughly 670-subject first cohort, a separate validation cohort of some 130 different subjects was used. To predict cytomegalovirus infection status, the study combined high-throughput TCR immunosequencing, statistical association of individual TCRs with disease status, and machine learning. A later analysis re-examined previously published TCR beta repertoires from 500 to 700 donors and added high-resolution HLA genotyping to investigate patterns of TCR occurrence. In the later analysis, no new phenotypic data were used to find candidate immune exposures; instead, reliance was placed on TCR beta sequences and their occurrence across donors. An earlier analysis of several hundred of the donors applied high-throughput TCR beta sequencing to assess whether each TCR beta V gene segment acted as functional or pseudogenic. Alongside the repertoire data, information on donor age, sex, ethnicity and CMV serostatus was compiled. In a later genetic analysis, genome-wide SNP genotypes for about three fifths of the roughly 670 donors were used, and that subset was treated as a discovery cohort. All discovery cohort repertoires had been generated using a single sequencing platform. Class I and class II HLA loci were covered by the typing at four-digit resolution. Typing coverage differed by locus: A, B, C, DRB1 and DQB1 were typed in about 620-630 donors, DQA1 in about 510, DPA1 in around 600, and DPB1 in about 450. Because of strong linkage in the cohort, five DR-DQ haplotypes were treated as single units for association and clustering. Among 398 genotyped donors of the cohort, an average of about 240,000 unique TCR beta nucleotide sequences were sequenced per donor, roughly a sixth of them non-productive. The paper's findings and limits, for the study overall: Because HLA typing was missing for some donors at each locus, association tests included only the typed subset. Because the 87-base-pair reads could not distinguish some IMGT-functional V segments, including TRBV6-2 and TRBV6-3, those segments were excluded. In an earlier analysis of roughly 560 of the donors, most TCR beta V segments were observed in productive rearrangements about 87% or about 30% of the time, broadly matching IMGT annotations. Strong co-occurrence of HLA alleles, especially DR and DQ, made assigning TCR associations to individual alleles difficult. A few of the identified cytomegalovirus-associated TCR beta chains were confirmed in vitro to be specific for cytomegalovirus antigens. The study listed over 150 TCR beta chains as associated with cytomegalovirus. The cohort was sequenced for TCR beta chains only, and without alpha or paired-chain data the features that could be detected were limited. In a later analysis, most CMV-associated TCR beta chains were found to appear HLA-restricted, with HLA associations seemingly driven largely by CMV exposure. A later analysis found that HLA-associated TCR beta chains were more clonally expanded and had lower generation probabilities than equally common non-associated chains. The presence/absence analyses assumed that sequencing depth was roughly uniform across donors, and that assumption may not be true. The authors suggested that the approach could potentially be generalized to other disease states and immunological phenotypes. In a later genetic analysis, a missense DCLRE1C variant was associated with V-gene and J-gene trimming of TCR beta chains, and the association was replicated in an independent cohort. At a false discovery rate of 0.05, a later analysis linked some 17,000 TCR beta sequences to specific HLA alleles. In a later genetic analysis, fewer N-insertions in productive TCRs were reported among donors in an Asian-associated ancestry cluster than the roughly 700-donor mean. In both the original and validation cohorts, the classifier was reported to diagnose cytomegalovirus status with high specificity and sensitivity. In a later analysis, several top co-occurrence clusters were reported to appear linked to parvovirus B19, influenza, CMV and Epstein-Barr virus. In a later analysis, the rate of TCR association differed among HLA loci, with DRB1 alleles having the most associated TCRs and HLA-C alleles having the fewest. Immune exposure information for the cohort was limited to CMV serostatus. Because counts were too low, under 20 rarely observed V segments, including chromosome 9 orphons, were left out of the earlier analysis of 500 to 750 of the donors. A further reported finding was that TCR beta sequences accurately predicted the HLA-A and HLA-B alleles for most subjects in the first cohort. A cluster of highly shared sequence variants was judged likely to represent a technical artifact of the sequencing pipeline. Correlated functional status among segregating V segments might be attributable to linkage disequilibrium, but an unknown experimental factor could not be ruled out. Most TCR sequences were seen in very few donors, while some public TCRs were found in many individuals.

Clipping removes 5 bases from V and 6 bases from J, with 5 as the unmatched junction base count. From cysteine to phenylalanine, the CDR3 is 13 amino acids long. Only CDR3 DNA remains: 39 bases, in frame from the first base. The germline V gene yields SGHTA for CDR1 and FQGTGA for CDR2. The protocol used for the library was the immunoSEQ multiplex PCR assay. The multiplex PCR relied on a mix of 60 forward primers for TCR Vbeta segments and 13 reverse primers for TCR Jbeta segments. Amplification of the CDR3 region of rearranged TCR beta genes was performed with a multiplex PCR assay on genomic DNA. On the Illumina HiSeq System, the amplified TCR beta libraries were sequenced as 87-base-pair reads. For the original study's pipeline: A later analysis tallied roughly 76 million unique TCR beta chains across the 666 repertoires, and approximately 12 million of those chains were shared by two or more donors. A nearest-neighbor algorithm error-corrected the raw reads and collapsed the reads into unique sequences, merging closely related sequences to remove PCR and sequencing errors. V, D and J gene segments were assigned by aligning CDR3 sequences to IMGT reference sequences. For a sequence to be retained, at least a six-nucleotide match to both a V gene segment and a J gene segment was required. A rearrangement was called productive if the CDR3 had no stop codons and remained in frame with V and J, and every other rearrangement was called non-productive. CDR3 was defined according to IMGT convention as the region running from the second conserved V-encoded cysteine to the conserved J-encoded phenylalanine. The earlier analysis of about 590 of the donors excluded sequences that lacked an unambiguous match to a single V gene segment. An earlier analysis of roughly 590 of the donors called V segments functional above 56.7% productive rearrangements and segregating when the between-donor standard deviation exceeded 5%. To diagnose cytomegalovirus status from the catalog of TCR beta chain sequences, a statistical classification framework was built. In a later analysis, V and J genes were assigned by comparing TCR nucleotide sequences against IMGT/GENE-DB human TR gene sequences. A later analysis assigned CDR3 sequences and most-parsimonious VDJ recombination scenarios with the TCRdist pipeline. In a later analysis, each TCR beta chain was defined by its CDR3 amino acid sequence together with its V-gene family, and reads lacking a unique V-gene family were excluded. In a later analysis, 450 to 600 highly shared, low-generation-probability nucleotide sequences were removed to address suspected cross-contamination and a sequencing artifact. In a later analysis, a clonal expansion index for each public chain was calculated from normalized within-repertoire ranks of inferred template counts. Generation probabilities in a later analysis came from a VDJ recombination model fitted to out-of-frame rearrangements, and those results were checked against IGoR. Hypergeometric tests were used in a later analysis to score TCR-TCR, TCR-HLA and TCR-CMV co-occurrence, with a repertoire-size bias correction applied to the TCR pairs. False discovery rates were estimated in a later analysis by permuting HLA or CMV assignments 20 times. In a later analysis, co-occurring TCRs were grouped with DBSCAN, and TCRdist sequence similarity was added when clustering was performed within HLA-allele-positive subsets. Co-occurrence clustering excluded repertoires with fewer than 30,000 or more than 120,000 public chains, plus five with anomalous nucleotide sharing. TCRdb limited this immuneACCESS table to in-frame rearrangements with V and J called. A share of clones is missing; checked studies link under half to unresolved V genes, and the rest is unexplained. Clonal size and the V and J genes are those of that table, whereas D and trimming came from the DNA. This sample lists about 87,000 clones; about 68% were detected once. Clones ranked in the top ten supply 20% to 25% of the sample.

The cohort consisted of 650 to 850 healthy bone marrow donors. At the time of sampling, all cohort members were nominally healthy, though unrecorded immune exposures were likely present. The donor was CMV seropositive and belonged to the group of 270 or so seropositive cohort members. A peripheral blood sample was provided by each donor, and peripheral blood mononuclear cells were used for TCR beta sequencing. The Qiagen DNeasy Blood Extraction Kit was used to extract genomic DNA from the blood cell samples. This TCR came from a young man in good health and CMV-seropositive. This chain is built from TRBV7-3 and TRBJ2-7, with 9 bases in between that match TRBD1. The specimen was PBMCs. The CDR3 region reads CASSPRTGVEQYF. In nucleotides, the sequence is TGTGCCAGCAGCCCGAGGACAGGGGTCGAGCAGTACTTC.